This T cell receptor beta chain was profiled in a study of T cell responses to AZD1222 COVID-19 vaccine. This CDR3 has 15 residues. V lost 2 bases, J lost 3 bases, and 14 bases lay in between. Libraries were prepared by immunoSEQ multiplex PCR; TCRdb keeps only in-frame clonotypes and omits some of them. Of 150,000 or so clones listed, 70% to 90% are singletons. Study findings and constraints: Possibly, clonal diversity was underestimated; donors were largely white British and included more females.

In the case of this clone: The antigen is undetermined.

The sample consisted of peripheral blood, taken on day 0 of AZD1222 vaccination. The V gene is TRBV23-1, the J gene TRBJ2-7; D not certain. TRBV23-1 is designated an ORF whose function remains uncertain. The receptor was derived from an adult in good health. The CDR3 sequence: CASSQRLEQSYEQYF. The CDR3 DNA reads TGCGCCAGCAGTCAAAGGCTGGAACAGAGCTACGAGCAGTACTTC.